These T cell receptor beta chains were read from a single sample in a study of T-cell reconstitution after alpha-beta-depleted transplantation in children. TCRdb called the PCR reads again in MiXCR, with one record for every CDR3 protein. The sample records under 35,000 distinct CDR3 sequences, roughly a sixth being singletons. The sample in question was PBMCs, mostly from graft donor cells, obtained 60 days after TCRalphabeta/CD19-depleted stem cell transplant. These receptors were collected from a male patient between 2 and 10 years old who had a stem cell transplant for acute lymphoblastic leukemia, so the T cells may come from the graft donor. Both conserved end residues are part of each CDR3. D genes are given only for firm matches. Only some rows state a clone size, as once, few, many or a class for expanded clones.

TRBV5-5	TRBJ2-5	-	many	TGTGCCAGCAGCTTGATTGGAAAAGATGGCCAGTACTTC	CASSLIGKDGQYF
TRBV21-1	TRBJ2-7	-	-	TGTGCCAACCGAAGTACCCAACAGGGGGCCTTGACCTACGAGCAGTACTTC	CANRSTQQGALTYEQYF
TRBV27	TRBJ1-1	-	-	TGTGCCAGCAGTTTTCAGTCTAGGACTGAAGCTTTCTTT	CASSFQSRTEAFF
TRBV20-1	TRBJ2-7	-	many	TGCAGTGCTAGAGATCCCGGGACCGTCTACGAGCAGTACTTC	CSARDPGTVYEQYF
TRBV20-1	TRBJ2-7	-	-	TGCAGTGCTAGAGATTATGGCCAGCCCCTGGTCGGCTACGAGCAGTACTTC	CSARDYGQPLVGYEQYF
TRBV6-1	TRBJ1-1	-	-	TGTGCCAGCAGCCCGCCCGGTGGGACCTCTGAAGCTTTCTTT	CASSPPGGTSEAFF
TRBV7-9	TRBJ2-7	-	many	TGTGCCAGCAGCTTAGCCGCTTCACTGGGCTACGAGCAGTACTTC	CASSLAASLGYEQYF
TRBV12-3/TRBV12-4	TRBJ1-1	-	few	TGTGCCAGCAGTTTAGGGCCAGGAGACATGAACACTGAAGCTTTCTTT	CASSLGPGDMNTEAFF
TRBV10-2	TRBJ2-7	TRBD1	few	TGCGCCAGCAGTGCCGGGACAGGCTACGAGCAGTACTTC	CASSAGTGYEQYF
TRBV20-1	TRBJ2-7	-	few	TGCAGTGGGGGCAGGGACTCCTACGAGCAGTACTTC	CSGGRDSYEQYF
TRBV7-2	TRBJ2-1	TRBD2	many	TGTGCCAGCAGCCCCGTCGGGGGGGGCCGAGATGAGCAGTTCTTC	CASSPVGGGRDEQFF
TRBV5-1	TRBJ2-5	-	-	TGCGCCAGCAGCGTGGCAGAGCGGGCCCTCGGGATCCAGTACTTC	CASSVAERALGIQYF
TRBV12-3/TRBV12-4	TRBJ2-1	-	-	TGTGCCAGCAGTTTAAAGCTGGGAAGCTCCTACAATGAGCAGTTCTTC	CASSLKLGSSYNEQFF
TRBV10-3	TRBJ2-7	-	many	TGTGCCATCAGTGTGTCGGGGACGGAGCAGTACTTC	CAISVSGTEQYF
TRBV20-1	TRBJ2-7	-	few	TGCAGTGCTCCTGTCGAGGCCACCTACGAGCAGTACTTC	CSAPVEATYEQYF
TRBV5-6	TRBJ2-1	TRBD2	-	TGTGCCAGCAGCTCTAGCGGGGGGGCCTTTGAGCAGTTCTTC	CASSSSGGAFEQFF
TRBV4-3	TRBJ2-7	TRBD1	few	TGCGCCAGCAGCCCAGGACAGGGCCAAACCTACGAGCAGTACTTC	CASSPGQGQTYEQYF
TRBV27	TRBJ1-1	TRBD1	few	TGTGCCAGCAGGCGACAGGGGGGGGACACTGAAGCTTTCTTT	CASRRQGGDTEAFF
TRBV29-1	TRBJ2-3	-	many	TGCAGCGTTGTCAGCGGCACAGATACGCAGTATTTT	CSVVSGTDTQYF
TRBV30	TRBJ2-7	-	-	TGTGCCTGGAGCGGGTCGAGCGACGAGCAGTACTTC	CAWSGSSDEQYF
TRBV28	TRBJ1-1	-	few	TGTGCCAGCAGTTTTTTGGTGGAAGCTTTCTTT	CASSFLVEAFF
TRBV18	TRBJ1-3	-	many	TGTGCCAGCTCACCACTTGTGGCCAGCGGCTCTGGAAACACCATATATTTT	CASSPLVASGSGNTIYF
TRBV5-1	TRBJ1-5	-	many	TGCGCCAGCAGCCCGGGTAGCAATCAGCCCCAGCATTTT	CASSPGSNQPQHF
TRBV7-7	TRBJ2-7	TRBD1	-	TGTGCCAGCCTGACAGGGGGCGAGCAGTACTTC	CASLTGGEQYF
TRBV6-1	TRBJ2-3	TRBD2	-	TGTGCCAGCAGGCGGACTAGCGGAGCTAGCACAGATACGCAGTATTTT	CASRRTSGASTDTQYF
TRBV2	TRBJ2-4	-	few	TGTGCCAGCAGTGCAGGGTTCGGGTACTTC	CASSAGFGYF
TRBV11-2	TRBJ2-1	TRBD1	-	TGTGCCAGCAGCTTAGTGGGGGCTTCCGGGACAGATACCTACAATGAGCAGTTCTTC	CASSLVGASGTDTYNEQFF
TRBV5-1	TRBJ1-1	TRBD1	-	TGCGCCAGCAGCGGGGGGACAGGGGTGACTGAAGCTTTCTTT	CASSGGTGVTEAFF
TRBV10-2	TRBJ2-5	TRBD2	-	TGCGCCAGCAGTCGGGGAGGGCAGGGACTAGGCGCGACCCAAGAGACCCAGTACTTC	CASSRGGQGLGATQETQYF
TRBV28	TRBJ1-1	-	few	TGTGCCAGCAGGGTGGTCGGGCCAGCGGGGAACACTGAAGCTTTCTTT	CASRVVGPAGNTEAFF
TRBV10-3	TRBJ2-3	-	-	TGTGCCACATTAGGGGGGAGGGCAGATACGCAGTATTTT	CATLGGRADTQYF
TRBV5-1	TRBJ2-2	-	-	TGCGCCAGCAGCTGGGTAGGGCTCCACACCGGGGAGCTGTTTTTT	CASSWVGLHTGELFF
TRBV2	TRBJ2-5	TRBD1	many	TGTGCCAGCAGTGACCGACAGGGGTTGCAAGAGACCCAGTACTTC	CASSDRQGLQETQYF
TRBV5-5	TRBJ1-2	-	many	TGTGCCAGCAGCTTAGACAGGAGGCTTGGCTACACCTTC	CASSLDRRLGYTF
TRBV7-8	TRBJ2-7	TRBD2	-	TGTGCCAGCAGCTTAGTCGCTAGCGGCTACGAGCAGTACTTC	CASSLVASGYEQYF
TRBV28	TRBJ2-1	TRBD2	many	TGTGCCAGCACCGCGGGGGGGCCTGGGAATGAGCAGTTCTTC	CASTAGGPGNEQFF
TRBV20-1	TRBJ1-1	-	many	TGCAGTGCCCTAGATTCCCTGAACACTGAAGCTTTCTTT	CSALDSLNTEAFF
TRBV25-1	TRBJ2-3	-	few	TGTGCCAGCAGTGCGGGAGGCACAGATACGCAGTATTTT	CASSAGGTDTQYF
TRBV7-6	TRBJ2-5	-	few	TGTGCCAGCAGCTTAGGACCGACCCAAGAGACCCAGTACTTC	CASSLGPTQETQYF
TRBV9	TRBJ1-6	TRBD1	-	TGTGCCAGCAGTGAAGGACAGGGCCATTCACCCCTCCACTTT	CASSEGQGHSPLHF
TRBV4-3	TRBJ2-7	-	-	TGCGCCAGCAGCCATCTCGTCGAGTACGAGCAGTACTTC	CASSHLVEYEQYF
TRBV5-1	TRBJ2-4	-	-	TGCGCCAGCAGCTTGGAAGTCGAGAAGGGCATTCAGTACTTC	CASSLEVEKGIQYF
TRBV4-3	TRBJ2-7	-	many	TGCGCCAGCAGCCAAGAAATCGGGTCTCGGGCCGAGCAGTACTTC	CASSQEIGSRAEQYF
TRBV5-4	TRBJ1-1	-	-	TGTGCCAGCAGCCTTCCTCAGGGTAGGAACACTGAAGCTTTCTTT	CASSLPQGRNTEAFF
TRBV12-3/TRBV12-4	TRBJ1-2	-	-	TGTGCCAGCAGAGGAGACAGCGAGTATGGCTACACCTTC	CASRGDSEYGYTF
TRBV11-2	TRBJ1-4	TRBD1	few	TGTGCCAGCAGCGCCGGGACAGGGGGGAAAGGGGAAAAACTGTTTTTT	CASSAGTGGKGEKLFF
TRBV7-3	TRBJ2-2	-	-	TGTGCCAGCAGCTTAAGATTGGCGGGGCCCGGCACCGGGGAGCTGTTTTTT	CASSLRLAGPGTGELFF
TRBV7-9	TRBJ2-7	TRBD2	many	TGTGCCAGCACCGGAGCGGGGGCCCGGAGCGAGCAGTACTTC	CASTGAGARSEQYF
TRBV10-3	TRBJ1-2	TRBD1	few	TGTGCCATCAGTGATCGAACAGGGGAGGATGGCTACACCTTC	CAISDRTGEDGYTF